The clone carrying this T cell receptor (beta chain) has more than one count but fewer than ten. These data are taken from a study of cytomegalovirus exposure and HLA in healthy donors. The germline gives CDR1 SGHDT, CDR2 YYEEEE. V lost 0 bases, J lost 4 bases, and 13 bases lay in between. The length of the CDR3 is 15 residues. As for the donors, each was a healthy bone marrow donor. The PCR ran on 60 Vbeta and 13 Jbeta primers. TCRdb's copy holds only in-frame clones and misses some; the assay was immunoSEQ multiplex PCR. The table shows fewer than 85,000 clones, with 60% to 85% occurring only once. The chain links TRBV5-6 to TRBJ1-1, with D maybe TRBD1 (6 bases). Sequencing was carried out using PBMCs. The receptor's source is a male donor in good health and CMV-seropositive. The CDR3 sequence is CASSLAAGVGTEAFF. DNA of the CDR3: TGTGCCAGCAGCTTGGCCGCAGGGGTTGGCACTGAAGCTTTCTTT.